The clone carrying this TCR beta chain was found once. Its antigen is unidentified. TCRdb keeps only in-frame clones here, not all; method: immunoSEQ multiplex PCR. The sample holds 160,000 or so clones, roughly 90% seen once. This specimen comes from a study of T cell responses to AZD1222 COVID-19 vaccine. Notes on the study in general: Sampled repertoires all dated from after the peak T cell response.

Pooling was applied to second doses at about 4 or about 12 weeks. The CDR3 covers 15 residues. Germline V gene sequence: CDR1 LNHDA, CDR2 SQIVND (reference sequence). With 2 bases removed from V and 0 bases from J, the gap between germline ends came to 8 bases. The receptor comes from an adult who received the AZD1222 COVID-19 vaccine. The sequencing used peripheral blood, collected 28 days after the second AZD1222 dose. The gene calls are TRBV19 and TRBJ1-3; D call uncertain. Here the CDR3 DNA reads TGTGCCAGTAGTATAACCAGTACCTCTGGAAACACCATATATTTT. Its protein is CASSITSTSGNTIYF.